The 23 T cell receptor beta chains below were found in one sample sequenced in a study of cytomegalovirus exposure and HLA in healthy donors. The PCR employed 60 Vbeta primers together with 13 Jbeta primers. Repertoires were generated with immunoSEQ multiplex PCR, while TCRdb's copy carries only in-frame clones and drops some. The data show about 130,000 clones, about 78% seen once. The sample consisted of PBMCs. Receptor source: a man between 45 and 60 years old in good health and CMV-seronegative.

The CDR3 reads CSVGGAGEQYF. The CDR3 DNA sequence: TGCAGCGTTGGGGGTGCAGGGGAGCAGTACTTC. The chain has TRBV29-1 and TRBJ2-7; possible D gene TRBD1, 5 bases. The germline gives CDR1 SQVTM, CDR2 ANQGSEA. This CDR3 is 11 amino acids long. Trimming left V 4 bases short and J 7 bases short, with 11 bases between.

The genes are TRBV6-6 and TRBJ2-2; maybe TRBD2 (6 bases). V was shortened by 8 bases and J by 2 bases, with 12 bases between the two germline ends. The CDR3 loop spans 14 amino acids. Germline lookup yields CDR1 MNHNY and CDR2 SVGAGI (reference sequence). The DNA of the CDR3 is TGTGCCAGCGCTCTCGGGGGTAACACCGGGGAGCTGTTTTTT. Protein: CASALGGNTGELFF.

V usage is TRBV5-8 and J usage is TRBJ2-1, with D hard to call. CDR3 length: 15 amino acids. Germline-derived CDR1 and CDR2 are SGHTS and YDEGEE. The ends were cut back, 1 base at V and 3 bases at J, with 11 bases in the middle. For the CDR3, the DNA is TGTGCCAGCAGCTTGAGTAGTTCTAACTACAATGAGCAGTTCTTC. It translates to CASSLSSSNYNEQFF. Based on the CDR3 plus reference TRBV5-8 and TRBJ2-1, the full variable domain is EAGVTQSPTHLIKTRGQQATLRCSPISGHTSVYWYQQALGLGLQFLLWYDEGEERNRGNFPPRFSGRQFPNYSSELNVNALELEDSALYLCASSLSSSNYNEQFFGPGTRLTVL.

The rearrangement joins TRBV19 to TRBJ1-5, with 9 nucleotides matching TRBD1. CDR1 is LNHDA, CDR2 SQIVND, per germline (reference sequence). The CDR3 loop spans 13 amino acids. V was clipped by 4 bases and J by 7 bases; unmatched bases: 2. The DNA for the CDR3 is TGTGCCAGTAGTAGGGACAGGGACCAGCCCCAGCATTTT. It yields the protein CASSRDRDQPQHF.

The chain employs TRBV5-1 and TRBJ2-1, with D hard to call. Trimming stripped 3 bases from V and 4 bases from J, with 14 bases between. This CDR3 spans 15 amino acids. CDR1 and CDR2 (germline): SGHRS, YFSETQ. CDR3 bases: TGCGCCAGCAGCTATGGAGAGGTGGTGTACAATGAGCAGTTCTTC. Translated, it gives CASSYGEVVYNEQFF.

The rearrangement joins TRBV5-1 to TRBJ1-1; 8 nucleotides align to TRBD1. With 4 bases clipped from V and 6 bases from J, the junction kept 11 bases outside the gene matches. Germline V gene data show CDR1 as SGHRS and CDR2 as YFSETQ. The CDR3 runs to 15 residues. CDR3 sequence: CASSVSGQVMAEAFF. The CDR3 DNA sequence: TGCGCCAGCAGCGTATCGGGACAGGTGATGGCTGAAGCTTTCTTT.

The chain links TRBV7-8 to TRBJ2-7; 13 bases line up with TRBD2. The ends lost 5 bases at V and 6 bases at J; junction bases unmatched: 7. This CDR3 contains 15 residues. Looked up from germline, CDR1 is SGHVS and CDR2 is FQNEAQ. The CDR3 DNA reads as TGTGCCAGCAGCCTTACTAGCGGGAGGGCCGGCGAGCAGTACTTC. It encodes CASSLTSGRAGEQYF. Together with reference TRBV7-8 and TRBJ2-7, the CDR3 gives the full variable domain: GAGVSQSPRYKVAKRGQDVALRCDPISGHVSLFWYQQALGQGPEFLTYFQNEAQLDKSGLPSDRFFAERPEGSVSTLKIQRTQQEDSAVYLCASSLTSGRAGEQYFGPGTRLTVT.

This clone was picked up one time. V usage is TRBV9 and J usage is TRBJ1-5; maybe TRBD1 (5 bases). The germline V gene has CDR1 SGDLS and CDR2 YYNGEE. V dropped 5 bases and J dropped 3 bases, with 12 bases sitting between them. This CDR3 spans 14 amino acids. The CDR3 DNA reads as TGTGCCAGCAGTATAGGGGCAGTCAATCAGCCCCAGCATTTT. Translating gives CASSIGAVNQPQHF.

This sequence joins TRBV7-9 and TRBJ1-5; D gene uncertain. Germline values: CDR1 SEHNR, CDR2 FQNEAQ (reference sequence). V gave up 5 bases and J gave up 4 bases, with 6 bases separating them. This CDR3 has 12 amino acids. DNA of the CDR3: TGTGCCAGCAGCACCCAGAATCAGCCCCAGCATTTT. Protein product: CASSTQNQPQHF.

The chain combines TRBV7-6 with TRBJ2-3; 9 bases are shared with TRBD2. Looked up from germline, CDR1 is SGHVS and CDR2 is FNYEAQ. The length of the CDR3 is 18 residues. The trim removed 1 base at V and 5 bases at J, leaving 13 bases unmatched. DNA for the CDR3: TGTGCCAGCAGCTTAGGAGCTAGCGGGATTTTGTTATTAGATACGCAGTATTTT. This gives the protein CASSLGASGILLLDTQYF.

This chain uses TRBV10-2 with TRBJ2-3, with TRBD2 matching 8 bases. The CDR3 is made up of 16 amino acids. Germline lookup yields CDR1 WSHSY and CDR2 SAAADI. J lost 3 bases, V lost 0 bases, and 5 bases had no gene match. The CDR3 spells CASSESAGGGTDTQYF. In DNA form, the CDR3 reads TGCGCCAGCAGTGAGTCGGCGGGAGGAGGTACAGATACGCAGTATTTT.

The rearrangement uses TRBV30 and TRBJ1-1; the D gene is possibly TRBD1 (5 bases). CDR1 and CDR2 from the germline V gene are GTSNPN and SVGIG (reference sequence). The CDR3 is 13 residues long. The V end was cut by 6 bases, the J end by 4 bases, with 15 bases between. CDR3 DNA: TGTGCCTGTCAGACAGAGCTGTTCACTGAAGCTTTCTTT. Protein product: CACQTELFTEAFF.

This CDR3 is CASSLVAGGLNEQFF. CDR3 nucleotides: TGTGCCAGCAGTTTAGTAGCGGGAGGCTTGAATGAGCAGTTCTTC. The chain links TRBV28 to TRBJ2-1; 10 nucleotides line up with TRBD2. This CDR3 has 15 residues. CDR1 is MDHEN and CDR2 is SYDVKM in the germline V gene. The V gene end was trimmed by 2 bases and the J gene end by 7 bases; junction bases not matched to a gene: 5.

About this clone itself: A junction end diverges from the germline sequence, so it may reflect a read error. This chain links TRBV7-9 with TRBJ2-5; the match to TRBD2 covers 15 bases. Germline CDR1 reads SEHNR; CDR2 reads FQNEAQ (reference sequence). The CDR3 is 18 residues long. The CDR3 is CASSLPGLAGGWGEAQYF. The CDR3 DNA follows: TGTGCCAGCAGCCTCCCGGGACTAGCGGGAGGATGGGGAGAGGCCCAGTACTTC.

The rearrangement links TRBV29-1 to TRBJ2-3; 7 bases are a match to TRBD2. Per germline, CDR1 SQVTM and CDR2 ANQGSEA. The CDR3 extends over 19 amino acids. J was trimmed by 0 bases and V by 2 bases; bases with no gene match: 17. The CDR3 is CSVEIRASGRGASTDTQYF. The CDR3 coding sequence is TGCAGCGTTGAAATACGCGCTAGCGGCAGAGGTGCTAGCACAGATACGCAGTATTTT.

V and J are TRBV1 and TRBJ2-5; TRBD1 is taken as the D call from the table, unchecked against the DNA. TRBV1 constitutes a pseudogene. The CDR3 length is 16 residues. CDR3 coding DNA: TGCACCAGCAGCCAAGGGCCGTACAGGGTTGTGGGCACCCAGTACTTC. Its translation: CTSSQGPYRVVGTQYF.

This clone was detected only a few times. The rearrangement uses TRBV6-6 and TRBJ1-5, with a tentative D call TRBD1 (5 bases). Germline CDR1 reads MNHNY; CDR2 reads SVGAGI (reference sequence). V shed 7 bases and J shed 9 bases, with 13 bases lying between them. This CDR3 contains 12 residues. DNA for the CDR3: TGTGCCAGCAACGTACAGGACGCGCCCCAGCATTTT. This encodes CASNVQDAPQHF.

This clone was seen a few times. This chain joins TRBV30 and TRBJ2-1, with TRBD2 identical over 7 bases. Germline CDR1 and CDR2: GTSNPN and SVGIG (reference sequence). The CDR3 covers 15 residues. With V trimmed by 7 bases and J by 0 bases, 9 bases remained unmatched. The CDR3 DNA is TGTGCCTACGGACTAGGACCGGGCTCCTACAATGAGCAGTTCTTC. Its protein product is CAYGLGPGSYNEQFF. The variable domain in full, completed from reference TRBV30 and TRBJ2-1, reads SQTIHQWPATLVQPVGSPLSLECTVEGTSNPNLYWYRQAAGRGLQLLFYSVGIGQISSEVPQNLSASRPQDRQFILSSKKLLLSDSGFYLCAYGLGPGSYNEQFFGPGTRLTVL.

The chain has TRBV4-3 and TRBJ2-5; D not resolved. This CDR3 contains 15 residues. Germline-derived CDR1 and CDR2 are LGHNA and YSLEER. V was pared by 0 bases and J by 2 bases, with 10 bases between. CDR3 nucleotide sequence: TGCGCCAGCAGCCAAGATATGGGCAGGCAAGAGACCCAGTACTTC. Protein sequence: CASSQDMGRQETQYF.

The rearrangement links TRBV19 to TRBJ1-5, with TRBD1 as a possible D gene (5 bases). Germline V gene sequence: CDR1 LNHDA, CDR2 SQIVND (reference sequence). Trimming cost V 6 bases and J 3 bases, with 18 bases left between them. The CDR3 runs to 16 residues. The CDR3 sequence is CASRSPWSGPNQPQHF. CDR3 nucleotide sequence: TGTGCCAGTAGGTCCCCCTGGTCAGGGCCCAATCAGCCCCAGCATTTT. Looking up the rest from reference TRBV19 and TRBJ1-5 gives the full variable domain: DGGITQSPKYLFRKEGQNVTLSCEQNLNHDAMYWYRQDPGQGLRLIYYSQIVNDFQKGDIAEGYSVSREKKESFPLTVTSAQKNPTAFYLCASRSPWSGPNQPQHFGDGTRLSIL.

J is TRBJ2-1 and V is TRBV19, with TRBD2 matching 8 bases. The CDR3 has 15 residues. The V gene's germline CDR1 is LNHDA and CDR2 SQIVND (reference sequence). The ends lost 4 bases at V and 8 bases at J; junction bases unmatched: 10. The CDR3: CASSTGGAGDDEQFF. CDR3 sequence (DNA): TGTGCCAGTAGTACGGGGGGAGCGGGAGATGATGAGCAGTTCTTC.

J is TRBJ1-2 and V is TRBV7-9, with D possibly being TRBD1 (6 bases). Trimming removed 4 bases from V and 8 bases from J, with 11 bases in between. Per the germline V gene, CDR1 is SEHNR and CDR2 is FQNEAQ (reference sequence). This CDR3 spans 12 amino acids. The CDR3 protein is CASSSGAVGYTF. The CDR3, as DNA: TGTGCCAGCAGCTCAGGGGCGGTGGGCTACACCTTC.

The J gene is TRBJ2-5, the V gene TRBV15; maybe TRBD1 (6 bases). The germline V and J ends were trimmed by 4 bases and 0 bases, with 9 bases remaining between them. The CDR3 is 14 residues long. Germline V gene data show CDR1 as LNHNV and CDR2 as YYDKDF (reference sequence). CDR3 loop: CATSTDRYQETQYF. Here the CDR3 DNA reads TGTGCCACCAGCACCGACAGGTACCAAGAGACCCAGTACTTC.